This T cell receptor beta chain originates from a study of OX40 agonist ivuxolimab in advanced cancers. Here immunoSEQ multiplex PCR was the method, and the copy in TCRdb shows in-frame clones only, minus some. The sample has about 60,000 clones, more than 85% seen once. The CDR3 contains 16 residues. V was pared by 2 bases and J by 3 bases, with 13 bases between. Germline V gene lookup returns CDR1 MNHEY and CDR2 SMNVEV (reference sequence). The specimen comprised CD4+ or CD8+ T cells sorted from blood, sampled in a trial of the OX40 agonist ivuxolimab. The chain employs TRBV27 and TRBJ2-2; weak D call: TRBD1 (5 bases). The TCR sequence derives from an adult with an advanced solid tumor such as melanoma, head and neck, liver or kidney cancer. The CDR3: CASSLLAGLDTGELFF. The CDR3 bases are TGTGCCAGCAGTTTACTGGCAGGGTTAGACACCGGGGAGCTGTTTTTT.